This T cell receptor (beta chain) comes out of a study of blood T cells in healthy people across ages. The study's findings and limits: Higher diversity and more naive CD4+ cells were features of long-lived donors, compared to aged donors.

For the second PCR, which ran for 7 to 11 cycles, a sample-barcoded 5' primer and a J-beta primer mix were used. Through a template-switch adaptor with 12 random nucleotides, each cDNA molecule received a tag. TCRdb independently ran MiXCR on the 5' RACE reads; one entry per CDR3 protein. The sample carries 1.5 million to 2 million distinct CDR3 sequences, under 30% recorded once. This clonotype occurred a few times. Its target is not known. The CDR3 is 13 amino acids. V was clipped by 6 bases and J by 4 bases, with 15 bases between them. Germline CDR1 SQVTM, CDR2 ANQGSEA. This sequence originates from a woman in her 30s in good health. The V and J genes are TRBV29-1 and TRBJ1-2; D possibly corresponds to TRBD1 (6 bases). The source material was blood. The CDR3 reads CSVPAGDGYGYTF. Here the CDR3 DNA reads TGCAGCGTGCCCGCAGGGGACGGCTATGGCTACACCTTC.